Below are 12 T cell receptor beta chains sequenced from a single sample in a study of Ad26.COV2.S vaccination and SARS-CoV-2 variants. The treatment here: about 20 received Ad26.COV2.S at low or high dose, single or two shots; 5 received placebo; per-sample allocation not given. Sampling took place 63 days after the first vaccine or placebo injection. TCRdb's copy holds only in-frame clones and misses some; the assay was immunoSEQ multiplex PCR. Among hundreds of thousands of clones listed, 89% were seen once. The material sequenced was peripheral blood, taken in a trial of Ad26.COV2.S vaccine versus placebo. The receptors come from a person between 18 and 65 years old who received the Ad26.COV2.S COVID-19 vaccine or a placebo.

The V and J genes are TRBV7-9 and TRBJ2-7; D unclear. V was trimmed by 4 bases and J by 0 bases, leaving 10 bases between them. The CDR3 spans 14 residues. Germline V lookup: CDR1 SEHNR, CDR2 FQNEAQ (reference sequence). DNA of the CDR3: TGTGCCAGCAGCTCTGGCGGTTCCTCCTACGAGCAGTACTTC. Translation: CASSSGGSSYEQYF.

This clone has only one observation. Other nucleotide sequences in the sample specify the same CDR3. The CDR3 coding sequence is TGTGCCAGTAGTATAGGGGGGGGAGGCAATCAGCCCCAGCATTTT. Translated: CASSIGGGGNQPQHF. The chain joins TRBV19 to TRBJ1-5; D is possibly TRBD1 (5 bases). Germline V gives CDR1 LNHDA, CDR2 SQIVND (reference sequence). Trimming took 1 base from V and 2 from J, leaving 9 bases between them. This CDR3 region has 15 residues.

The rearrangement links TRBV6-5 to TRBJ1-2, with D tentatively TRBD1 (6 bases). The CDR3 runs to 16 residues. Looked up from germline, CDR1 is MNHEY and CDR2 is SVGAGI. With 2 bases removed from V and 6 bases from J, the gap between germline ends came to 19 bases. CDR3 DNA: TGTGCCAGCAGTTACACGGTGGGGGGCAGGAGTAATGGCTACACCTTC. Protein: CASSYTVGGRSNGYTF.

This clone occurred a few times. The gene calls are TRBV30 and TRBJ2-7; 7 bases are shared with TRBD1. V shed 4 bases, J shed 4 bases, and the junction held 7 bases outside the gene matches. The CDR3 is 13 amino acids. Germline lookup yields CDR1 GTSNPN and CDR2 SVGIG (reference sequence). The CDR3 DNA sequence: TGTGCCTGGACCTCGGGACAGTTTTACGAGCAGTACTTC. Translating gives CAWTSGQFYEQYF. The full variable domain, rest sourced from reference TRBV30 and TRBJ2-7, is SQTIHQWPATLVQPVGSPLSLECTVEGTSNPNLYWYRQAAGRGLQLLFYSVGIGQISSEVPQNLSASRPQDRQFILSSKKLLLSDSGFYLCAWTSGQFYEQYFGPGTRLTVT.

The sample holds a few counts of this clone. The rearrangement joins TRBV5-4 to TRBJ2-7; D is tentatively TRBD1 or TRBD2 (6 bases each). CDR1 is SGHNT, CDR2 YYREEE, per germline (reference sequence). The CDR3 is made up of 15 amino acids. V lost 2 bases to trimming and J lost 2 bases, with 14 bases between them. The CDR3 DNA reads TGTGCCAGCAGCTTAGGGGGGCAAAATACCTACGAGCAGTACTTC. Amino acids: CASSLGGQNTYEQYF.

This clone appeared a few times. The DNA of the CDR3 is TGTGCCAGCAGCAAGGGGGTCTCTGGGGCCAACGTCCTGACTTTC. Its translation is CASSKGVSGANVLTF. V is TRBV21-1 and J is TRBJ2-6. TRBV21-1 is flagged as a pseudogene. The CDR3 is 15 amino acids.

A word on this clone: The sample contains more than one DNA sequence encoding this CDR3. The chain combines TRBV19 with TRBJ2-3, with 9 bases fitting TRBD1. The V and J ends lost 9 bases and 1 base, in that order; junction bases with no gene match: 2. The length of the CDR3 is 13 residues. Germline CDR1 LNHDA, CDR2 SQIVND (reference sequence). CDR3 bases: TGTGCCAGCAGGGACAGGGGCACAGATACGCAGTATTTT. Amino acid sequence: CASRDRGTDTQYF. Together with reference TRBV19 and TRBJ2-3, the CDR3 gives the full variable domain: DGGITQSPKYLFRKEGQNVTLSCEQNLNHDAMYWYRQDPGQGLRLIYYSQIVNDFQKGDIAEGYSVSREKKESFPLTVTSAQKNPTAFYLCASRDRGTDTQYFGPGTRLTVL.

The V call is TRBV5-4, the J call TRBJ2-1, with 14 bases lining up with TRBD2. CDR1 is SGHNT, CDR2 YYREEE, per germline (reference sequence). The J segment lost 6 bases and the V segment lost 0 bases, leaving 5 bases of the junction unmatched. CDR3 length: 17 residues. CDR3 residues: CASSLGFGLAGGNEQFF. CDR3 DNA sequence: TGTGCCAGCAGCTTGGGATTCGGACTAGCGGGAGGCAATGAGCAGTTCTTC.

The chain uses TRBV2 and TRBJ2-7, with unresolved D. The CDR3 is made up of 13 amino acids. Trimming removed 3 bases at V and 4 bases at J, with 10 bases between. Germline CDR1 and CDR2: SNHLY and FYNNEI. This CDR3 reads CASSDGVRYEQYF. The CDR3 nucleotides are TGTGCCAGCAGTGACGGAGTTAGGTACGAGCAGTACTTC.

The genes are TRBV5-1 and TRBJ2-1; 9 bases map to TRBD1. The CDR3 covers 21 residues. Germline V gene lookup returns CDR1 SGHRS and CDR2 YFSETQ. The V gene end was trimmed by 1 base and the J gene end by 9 bases; junction bases not matched to a gene: 26. The CDR3 loop is CASSLRRDRAVSLVREIEQFF. CDR3 nucleotides: TGCGCCAGCAGCTTGCGCAGGGACAGGGCCGTTTCCCTAGTACGGGAAATTGAGCAGTTCTTC.

This chain joins TRBV6-1 and TRBJ1-1, with D tentatively TRBD1 (5 bases). Germline loops: CDR1 MNHNS, CDR2 SASEGT. The CDR3 is 15 residues long. V was shortened by 1 base and J by 5 bases, with 14 bases between the two germline ends. The CDR3 spells CASSEESGRGTEAFF. The CDR3 region has the DNA TGTGCCAGCAGTGAAGAGTCTGGGAGGGGTACTGAAGCTTTCTTT.

This chain uses TRBV19 with TRBJ2-7; D is unclear. The CDR3 runs to 13 residues. From germline, CDR1 is LNHDA and CDR2 SQIVND (reference sequence). Trimming removed 3 bases from V and 3 bases from J, with 9 bases in between. CDR3 in amino acids: CASSILDGYEQYF. CDR3 nucleotides: TGTGCCAGTAGTATTTTGGACGGCTACGAGCAGTACTTC.